This TCR beta chain is drawn from a study of T cells after yellow fever vaccination. The length of the CDR3 is 16 residues. The ends lost 2 bases at V and 8 bases at J; junction bases unmatched: 12. Germline V CDR1 and CDR2: DFQATT, SNEGSKA (reference sequence). TCRdb fed the 5' RACE reads into MiXCR, producing one record per CDR3 protein. The sample records 350,000 to 450,000 distinct CDR3 sequences, 6.2% being singletons. The chain carries TRBV20-1 and TRBJ2-1; 10 nucleotides agree with TRBD2. The sequences come from PBMCs, collected 5 days after the yellow fever booster vaccination. The source is a young man who received the YFV17D yellow fever vaccine. This CDR3 is CSARPPSGSTLDEQFF. The CDR3 region has the DNA TGCAGTGCTAGACCACCTAGCGGGAGCACCTTAGATGAGCAGTTCTTC.